These 11 T cell receptor beta chains originate from one sample sequenced in a study of OX40 agonist ivuxolimab in advanced cancers. Assay: immunoSEQ multiplex PCR; the TCRdb copy retains only in-frame clones and omits some. This table holds about 100,000 clones, more than 85% found once. This material consisted of CD4+ or CD8+ T cells sorted from blood, taken in a trial of the OX40 agonist ivuxolimab. The receptor set was obtained from an adult with an advanced solid tumor such as melanoma, head and neck, liver or kidney cancer.

The chain uses TRBV28 and TRBJ1-1; possible D gene TRBD1, 5 bases. The CDR3 has 14 residues. From germline, CDR1 is MDHEN and CDR2 SYDVKM. V was trimmed by 6 bases and J by 1 base, leaving 12 bases between them. CDR3 DNA: TGTGCCAGCAGGGGGGGACTTCCGAACACTGAAGCTTTCTTT. This gives the protein CASRGGLPNTEAFF. The entire variable domain, with the rest obtained from reference TRBV28 and TRBJ1-1, is as follows: DVKVTQSSRYLVKRTGEKVFLECVQDMDHENMFWYRQDPGLGLRLIYFSYDVKMKEKGDIPEGYSVSREKKERFSLILESASTNQTSMYLCASRGGLPNTEAFFGQGTRLTVV.

As to this clone: The same CDR3 arises from other DNA sequences in this sample as well. The chain employs TRBV18 and TRBJ1-5, with D perhaps TRBD1 (5 bases). Per the germline V gene, CDR1 is KGHSH and CDR2 is LQKENI. Trimming left V 3 bases short and J 1 base short, with 10 bases between. This CDR3 has 15 residues. The CDR3 coding sequence is TGTGCCAGCTCACCCGGGCAGGGAAGCAATCAGCCCCAGCATTTT. The encoded protein is CASSPGQGSNQPQHF.

This clone was counted once. The chain recombines TRBV23-1 with TRBJ2-1, with D perhaps matching TRBD1 (6 bases). TRBV23-1 belongs to the ORF category, with a function that is uncertain. Trimming cost V 7 bases and J 1 base, with 14 bases left between them. This CDR3 contains 15 residues. The CDR3 loop is CASIRDRLSYNEQFF. CDR3 in DNA: TGCGCCAGCATTCGCGACAGGCTTTCCTACAATGAGCAGTTCTTC.

The gene calls are TRBV11-3 and TRBJ2-5, with 10 nucleotides matching TRBD2. This CDR3 is 14 amino acids long. Germline V CDR1 and CDR2: SGHNT, YENEEA. J was trimmed by 5 bases and V by 4 bases; bases with no gene match: 4. In DNA, the CDR3 is TGTGCCAGCAGCTCGACTAGCGGGTCGGAGACCCAGTACTTC. Protein product: CASSSTSGSETQYF.

The chain is built from TRBV6-5 and TRBJ2-7; 7 nucleotides line up with TRBD2. Per the germline V gene, CDR1 is MNHEY and CDR2 is SVGAGI. The CDR3 extends over 14 amino acids. V dropped 2 bases and J dropped 5; count of bases not matched to a gene: 6. The CDR3 here is CASSYRRERNEQYF. DNA for the CDR3: TGTGCCAGCAGTTACAGGCGGGAGAGGAACGAGCAGTACTTC.

This chain joins TRBV19 and TRBJ2-2, with D possibly matching TRBD1 (7 bases). Germline V gene sequence: CDR1 LNHDA, CDR2 SQIVND (reference sequence). The CDR3 contains 15 residues. Trimming took off 6 bases at V and 2 bases at J, with 13 bases between the two ends. The CDR3 spells CASRGGQSNTGELFF. The CDR3 nucleotides are TGTGCCAGTAGGGGGGGACAGTCTAACACCGGGGAGCTGTTTTTT. Full variable domain (outside the CDR3, taken from reference TRBV19 and TRBJ2-2): DGGITQSPKYLFRKEGQNVTLSCEQNLNHDAMYWYRQDPGQGLRLIYYSQIVNDFQKGDIAEGYSVSREKKESFPLTVTSAQKNPTAFYLCASRGGQSNTGELFFGEGSRLTVL.

This clone is a singleton in its sample. The CDR3 DNA reads TGCGCCAGCAGCTCTCGACAGGGGACGTACGAGCAGTACTTC. Encoded protein: CASSSRQGTYEQYF. J is TRBJ2-7 and V is TRBV4-1, with TRBD1 identical over 8 bases. Germline CDR1 MGHRA, CDR2 YSYEKL. The CDR3 loop spans 14 amino acids. The V gene end was trimmed by 5 bases and the J gene end by 4 bases; junction bases not matched to a gene: 7.

The CDR3 sequence: CASSSPLKRDMAYGYTF. The CDR3, as DNA: TGTGCCAGCAGCTCCCCCCTCAAGAGGGACATGGCCTATGGCTACACCTTC. This chain uses TRBV11-3 with TRBJ1-2; D may be TRBD1 (6 bases). This CDR3 is 17 amino acids long. Germline values: CDR1 SGHNT, CDR2 YENEEA. Trimming took off 4 bases at V and 4 bases at J, with 22 bases between the two ends.

The rearrangement joins TRBV6-1 to TRBJ1-2, with 10 bases fitting TRBD1. In germline, CDR1 is MNHNS, CDR2 SASEGT. This CDR3 has 15 residues. With V trimmed by 4 bases and J by 5 bases, 7 bases remained unmatched. Here the CDR3 DNA reads TGTGCCAGCAGTGCCGACGACAGGGGGCAATATGGCTACACCTTC. Amino acid sequence: CASSADDRGQYGYTF.

The chain joins TRBV14 to TRBJ2-1, with unresolved D. With 1 base removed from V and 6 bases from J, the gap between germline ends came to 10 bases. The CDR3 has 14 amino acids. CDR1 and CDR2 from the germline V gene are SGHDN and FVKESK. CDR3 amino acids: CASSQGGIGNEQFF. In DNA form, the CDR3 reads TGTGCCAGCAGCCAAGGGGGAATTGGCAATGAGCAGTTCTTC.

The chain is built from TRBV29-1 and TRBJ2-3; 10 bases align to TRBD2. This CDR3 comprises 15 residues. The ends lost 6 bases at V and 4 bases at J; junction bases unmatched: 10. Germline loops: CDR1 SQVTM, CDR2 ANQGSEA. Here the CDR3 DNA reads TGCAGCGTGGGGAGGCTAGCGGGAGAGGCAGATACGCAGTATTTT. Protein sequence: CSVGRLAGEADTQYF.